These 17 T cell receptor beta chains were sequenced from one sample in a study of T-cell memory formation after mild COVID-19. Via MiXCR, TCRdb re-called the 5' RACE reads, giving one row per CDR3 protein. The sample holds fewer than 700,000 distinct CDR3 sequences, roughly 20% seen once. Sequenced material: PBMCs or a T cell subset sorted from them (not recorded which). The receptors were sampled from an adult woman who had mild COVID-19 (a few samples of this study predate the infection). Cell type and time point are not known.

CDR3 DNA sequence: TGTGCCAGCAGCCCGCGGACTAGCGGAGCTGGGAATGAGCAGTTCTTC. This sequence encodes CASSPRTSGAGNEQFF. The J gene is TRBJ2-1, the V gene TRBV11-3; the match to TRBD2 covers 10 bases. V lost 5 bases, J lost 7 bases, and 11 bases stayed unmatched. This CDR3 is 16 amino acids long. CDR1 is SGHNT and CDR2 is YENEEA in the germline V gene.

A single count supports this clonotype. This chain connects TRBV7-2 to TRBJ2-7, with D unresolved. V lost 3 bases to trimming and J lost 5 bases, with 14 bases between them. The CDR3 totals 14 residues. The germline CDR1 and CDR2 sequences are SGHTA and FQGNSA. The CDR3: CASSFAMGLDEQYF. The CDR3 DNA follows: TGTGCCAGCAGCTTTGCGATGGGGTTAGACGAGCAGTACTTC.

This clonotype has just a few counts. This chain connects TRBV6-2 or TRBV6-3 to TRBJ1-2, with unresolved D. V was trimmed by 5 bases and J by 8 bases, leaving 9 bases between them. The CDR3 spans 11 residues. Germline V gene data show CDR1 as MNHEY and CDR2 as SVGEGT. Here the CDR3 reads CASSQWTGYTF. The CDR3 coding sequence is TGTGCCAGCAGTCAGTGGACGGGCTACACCTTC.

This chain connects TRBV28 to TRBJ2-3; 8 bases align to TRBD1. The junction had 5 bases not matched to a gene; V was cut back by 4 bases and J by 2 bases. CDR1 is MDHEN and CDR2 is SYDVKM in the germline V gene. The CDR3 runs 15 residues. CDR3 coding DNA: TGTGCCAGCAGTTGGGGGACAGGCCACACAGATACGCAGTATTTT. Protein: CASSWGTGHTDTQYF. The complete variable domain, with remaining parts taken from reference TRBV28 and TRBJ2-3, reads DVKVTQSSRYLVKRTGEKVFLECVQDMDHENMFWYRQDPGLGLRLIYFSYDVKMKEKGDIPEGYSVSREKKERFSLILESASTNQTSMYLCASSWGTGHTDTQYFGPGTRLTVL.

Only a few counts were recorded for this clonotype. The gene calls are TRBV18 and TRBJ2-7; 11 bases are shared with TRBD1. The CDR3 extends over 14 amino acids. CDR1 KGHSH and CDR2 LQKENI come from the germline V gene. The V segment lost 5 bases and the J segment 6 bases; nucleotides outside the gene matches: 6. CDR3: CASSAGTGGFEQYF. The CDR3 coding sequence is TGTGCCAGCTCAGCAGGGACAGGGGGGTTCGAGCAGTACTTC.

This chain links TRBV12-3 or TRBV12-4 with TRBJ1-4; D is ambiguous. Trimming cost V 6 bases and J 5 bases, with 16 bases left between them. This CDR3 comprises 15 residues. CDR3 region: CASSPAGRANEKLFF. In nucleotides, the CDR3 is TGTGCCAGCAGCCCTGCGGGCAGAGCGAATGAAAAACTGTTTTTT.

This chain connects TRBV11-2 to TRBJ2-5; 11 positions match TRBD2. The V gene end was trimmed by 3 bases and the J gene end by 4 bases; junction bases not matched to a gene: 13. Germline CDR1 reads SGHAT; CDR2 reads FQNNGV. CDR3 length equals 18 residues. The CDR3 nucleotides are TGTGCCAGCAGCTTGTTAGCGTCGGGACTAGCGGCGGGAGAGACCCAGTACTTC. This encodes CASSLLASGLAAGETQYF.

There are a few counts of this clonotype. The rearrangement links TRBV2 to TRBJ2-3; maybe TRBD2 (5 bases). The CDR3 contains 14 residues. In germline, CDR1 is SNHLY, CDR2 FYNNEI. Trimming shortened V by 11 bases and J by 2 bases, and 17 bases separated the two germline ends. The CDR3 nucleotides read TGTGCCTCCCGGGGAGACATTAACACAGATACGCAGTATTTT. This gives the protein CASRGDINTDTQYF.

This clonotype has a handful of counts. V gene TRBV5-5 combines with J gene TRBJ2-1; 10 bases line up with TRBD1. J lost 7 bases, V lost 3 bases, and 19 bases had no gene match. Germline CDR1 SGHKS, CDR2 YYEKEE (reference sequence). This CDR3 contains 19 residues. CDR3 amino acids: CASSWGWAETGGAWNEQFF. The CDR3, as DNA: TGTGCCAGCAGCTGGGGATGGGCTGAGACAGGGGGCGCTTGGAATGAGCAGTTCTTC. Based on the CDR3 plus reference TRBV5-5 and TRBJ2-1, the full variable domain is DAGVTQSPTHLIKTRGQQVTLRCSPISGHKSVSWYQQVLGQGPQFIFQYYEKEERGRGNFPDRFSARQFPNYSSELNVNALLLGDSALYLCASSWGWAETGGAWNEQFFGPGTRLTVL.

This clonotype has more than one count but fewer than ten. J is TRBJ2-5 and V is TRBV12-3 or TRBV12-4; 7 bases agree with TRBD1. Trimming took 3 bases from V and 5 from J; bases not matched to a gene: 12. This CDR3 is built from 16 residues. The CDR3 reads CASSLTPGGRDETQYF. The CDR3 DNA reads TGTGCCAGCAGTTTGACCCCAGGGGGACGGGACGAGACCCAGTACTTC.

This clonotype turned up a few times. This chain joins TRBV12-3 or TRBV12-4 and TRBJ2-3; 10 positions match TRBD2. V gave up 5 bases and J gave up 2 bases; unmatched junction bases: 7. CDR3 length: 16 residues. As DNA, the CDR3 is TGTGCCAGCAGTCCCCCTAGCGGGGGATACACAGATACGCAGTATTTT. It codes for CASSPPSGGYTDTQYF.

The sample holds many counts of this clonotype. CDR3 bases: TGTGCCAGCAGGTCCGGGCTTCAAACCCGCACAGATACGCAGTATTTT. This gives the protein CASRSGLQTRTDTQYF. The chain couples TRBV27 to TRBJ2-3; D gene ambiguous. CDR1 is MNHEY, CDR2 SMNVEV, per germline (reference sequence). Deletions cut 6 bases from V and 1 base from J, with 17 bases between. CDR3 length: 16 amino acids.

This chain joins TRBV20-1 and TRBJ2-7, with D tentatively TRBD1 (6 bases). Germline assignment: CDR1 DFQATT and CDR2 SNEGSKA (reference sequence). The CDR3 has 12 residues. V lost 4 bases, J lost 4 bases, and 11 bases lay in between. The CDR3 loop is CSATRGAYEQYF. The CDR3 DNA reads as TGCAGTGCTACCAGGGGCGCGTACGAGCAGTACTTC.

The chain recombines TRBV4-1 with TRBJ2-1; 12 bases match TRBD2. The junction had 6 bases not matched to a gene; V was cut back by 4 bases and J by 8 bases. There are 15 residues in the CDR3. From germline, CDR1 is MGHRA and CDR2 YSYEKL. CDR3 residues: CASSRPSGGVDEQFF. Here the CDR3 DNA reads TGCGCCAGCAGCCGGCCTAGCGGGGGGGTCGATGAGCAGTTCTTC.

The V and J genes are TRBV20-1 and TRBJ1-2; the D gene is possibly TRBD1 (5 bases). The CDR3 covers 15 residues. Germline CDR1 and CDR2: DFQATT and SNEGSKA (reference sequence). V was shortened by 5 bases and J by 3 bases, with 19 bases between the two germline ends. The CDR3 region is CSAEARDRRDYGYTF. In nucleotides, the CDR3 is TGCAGTGCTGAGGCGCGGGACCGGAGGGACTATGGCTACACCTTC.

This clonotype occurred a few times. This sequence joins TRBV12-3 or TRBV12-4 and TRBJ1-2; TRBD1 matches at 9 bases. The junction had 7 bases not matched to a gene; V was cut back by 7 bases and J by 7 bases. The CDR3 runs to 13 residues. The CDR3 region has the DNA TGTGCCAGCACCACTACAGGGGGCGGTGGCTACACCTTC. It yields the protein CASTTTGGGGYTF.

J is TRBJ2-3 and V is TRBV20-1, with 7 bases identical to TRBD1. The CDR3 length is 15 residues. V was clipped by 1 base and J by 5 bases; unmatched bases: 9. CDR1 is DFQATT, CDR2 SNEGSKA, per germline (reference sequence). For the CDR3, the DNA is TGCAGTGCTAGAGGAGGGGGCCCCCGGATAGATACGCAGTATTTT. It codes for CSARGGGPRIDTQYF.